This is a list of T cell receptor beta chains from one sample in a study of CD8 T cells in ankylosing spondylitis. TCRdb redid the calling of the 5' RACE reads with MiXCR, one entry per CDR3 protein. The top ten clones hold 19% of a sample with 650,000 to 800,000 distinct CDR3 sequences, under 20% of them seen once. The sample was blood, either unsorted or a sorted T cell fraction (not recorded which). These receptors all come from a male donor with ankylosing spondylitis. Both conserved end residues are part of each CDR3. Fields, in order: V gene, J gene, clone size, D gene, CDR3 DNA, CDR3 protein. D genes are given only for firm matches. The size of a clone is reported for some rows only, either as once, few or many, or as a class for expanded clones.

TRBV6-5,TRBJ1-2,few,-,TGTGCCAGCAGTTCTCCCGACCACACGCCTGGCTACACCTTC,CASSSPDHTPGYTF
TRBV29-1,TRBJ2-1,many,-,TGCAGCGTTGAAGTGTGGGATAGCAAGTACAATGAGCAGTTCTTC,CSVEVWDSKYNEQFF
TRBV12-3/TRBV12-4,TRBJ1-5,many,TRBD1,TGTGCCAGCAGACGGACAGGGACAAATCAGCCCCAGCATTTT,CASRRTGTNQPQHF
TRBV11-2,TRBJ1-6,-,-,TGTGCCAGCAGCTTAGCGCCTACAGCTAATTCACCCCTCCACTTT,CASSLAPTANSPLHF
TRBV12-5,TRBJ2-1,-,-,TGTGCTAGTGGTTTGGCCCCCCCAGTCAATGAGCAGTTCTTC,CASGLAPPVNEQFF
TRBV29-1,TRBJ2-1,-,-,TGCAGCGTTGTCGGCAGGGGTCAATACAATGAGCAGTTCTTC,CSVVGRGQYNEQFF
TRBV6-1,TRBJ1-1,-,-,TGTGCCAGCAGGGACGGCTACACTGAAGCTTTCTTT,CASRDGYTEAFF
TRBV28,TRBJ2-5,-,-,TGTGCCAGCAGTTTTCGGGGATTGGAAGCGGAGACCCAGTACTTC,CASSFRGLEAETQYF
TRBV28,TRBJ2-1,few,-,TGTGCCAGCAGTTTATCAGGGATCAGGAATGAGCAGTTCTTC,CASSLSGIRNEQFF
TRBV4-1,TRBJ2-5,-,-,TGCGCCAGCAGCCAAGATTATGGGTCGGCAGTCCAGTACTTC,CASSQDYGSAVQYF
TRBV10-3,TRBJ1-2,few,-,TGTGCCATCACCCCCGGGGGACGGACAAATATTAACTATGGCTACACCTTC,CAITPGGRTNINYGYTF
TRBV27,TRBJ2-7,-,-,TGTGCCAGCAGTCCCGCCGGGTGGGAGCTGCCCTACGAGCAGTACTTC,CASSPAGWELPYEQYF
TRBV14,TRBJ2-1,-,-,TGTGCCAGCAGGTACGGGGGTACCTACAATGAGCAGTTCTTC,CASRYGGTYNEQFF
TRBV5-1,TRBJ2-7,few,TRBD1,TGCGCCAGCAGCGGGGACAGCTTCGACGAGCAGTACTTC,CASSGDSFDEQYF
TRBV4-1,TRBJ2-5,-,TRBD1,TGCGCCAGCAGCCAAGATTCCAGGGGGTTCCAAGAGACCCAGTACTTC,CASSQDSRGFQETQYF